This T cell receptor beta chain is from a study of neurological immune-mediated disorders. Points from the study as a whole: Falling below healthy controls, multiple sclerosis showed the least TCR clonal expansion, while HTLV-1-associated myelopathy showed the most.

V lost 2 bases, J lost 6 bases, and 8 bases lay in between. Per germline, CDR1 SGHTA and CDR2 FQGNSA. The CDR3 runs 12 residues. There are many counts of this clonotype. Its antigen is currently unknown. The team produced cDNA through 5'RACE using 10-nucleotide random UMIs. Sequencing runs each yielded over 180 million TCR-beta sequences from 15-18 subjects. Via MiXCR, TCRdb re-called the 5' RACE reads, giving one row per CDR3 protein. This repertoire shows about 4,800 distinct CDR3 sequences, less than 25% found once; its top ten account for 44%. The sorted libraries were prepared using more than 850,000 CD4+ or CD8+ T cells that had themselves been sorted.

This TCR was recovered from an older woman with HTLV-1-associated myelopathy (HAM/TSP). The gene calls are TRBV7-2 and TRBJ2-7, with D tentatively TRBD1 or TRBD2 (5 bases each). The specimen sequenced was CD8+ T cells from blood. The CDR3 reads CASSLLGVEQYF. In nucleotides, the CDR3 is TGTGCCAGCAGCTTACTGGGGGTCGAGCAGTACTTC. Complete variable domain (other parts from reference TRBV7-2 and TRBJ2-7): GAGVSQSPSNKVTEKGKDVELRCDPISGHTALYWYRQSLGQGLEFLIYFQGNSAPDKSGLPSDRFSAERTGGSVSTLTIQRTQQEDSAVYLCASSLLGVEQYFGPGTRLTVT.